The sequence of this T cell receptor (beta chain) was determined in a study of breast tumors, draining lymph nodes, adjacent tissues. Whole-study results and caveats: Compared with basal-like, luminal-like tumors shared significantly more repertoire with nontumor tissue. Tumors had less TCR diversity than lymph nodes, more than nontumor tissue.

There are many counts of this clonotype. Its target is unknown. TCRdb recomputed calls from the multiplex PCR reads with MiXCR, one row per CDR3 protein. The sample lists approximately 60,000 distinct CDR3 sequences; 57% were seen once. Material: breast tumor tissue. The TCR comes from a female donor with breast cancer. Some clones in this sample may be carry-over from other donors' samples.

CDR3 loop: CASSSGSYTGELFF. The DNA of the CDR3 is TGTGCCAGTAGTTCCGGGTCTTACACCGGGGAGCTGTTTTTT. V gene TRBV19 combines with J gene TRBJ2-2; unclear D gene. The CDR3 contains 14 residues. V was trimmed by 5 bases and J by 3 bases, leaving 10 bases between them. CDR1 LNHDA and CDR2 SQIVND come from the germline V gene (reference sequence).